This T cell receptor beta chain was identified in a study of Graves' ophthalmopathy and Graves' hyperthyroidism. Study-wide points: Most clonotypes expanded in thyroid above 0.001 frequency were present in blood too.

CDR3 regions of TCR beta were amplified from RNA transcripts. First-round RT-PCR used HTBI primers; second-round multiplex PCR followed. From the multiplex PCR reads, TCRdb called clonotypes with MiXCR, one entry per CDR3 protein. The sample lists approximately 15,000 distinct CDR3 sequences, about 46% occurring once. The CDR3 has 14 residues. V lost 8 bases and J lost 4; bases outside the gene matches: 4. Germline V gene sequence: CDR1 MRHNA, CDR2 SNTAGT. Clinical symptoms, serum thyroxine, TRAb, thyroid ultrasound and orbital computed tomography determined diagnosis. This clonotype has just a few counts. Its antigen is unidentified.

The clonotype comes from a middle-aged woman with stable Graves' hyperthyroidism. The sequencing sample was made of peripheral blood. The genes are TRBV6-4 and TRBJ2-3, with TRBD2 identical over 12 bases. The CDR3 is CASASGGASDTQYF. DNA for the CDR3: TGTGCCAGCGCTAGCGGGGGGGCCTCAGATACGCAGTATTTT.